This T cell receptor (beta chain) was observed in a study of STAT3 mutations in large granular lymphocyte leukemia. Overall study findings and caveats: Every T-cell large granular lymphocyte leukemia patient had at least one immunodominant TCR beta clonotype.

This clone has more than one count but fewer than ten. The target antigen is unknown. CDR1 MRHNA and CDR2 SNTAGT come from the germline V gene. V gave up 2 bases and J gave up 1 base; unmatched junction bases: 0. This CDR3 is built from 15 residues. Each sample's TCRbeta library yielded on average about 38,000 productive templates. Sequencing was performed with immunoSEQ multiplex PCR; in TCRdb, only in-frame clones are kept and a portion is missing. Of about 9,200 clones in the sample, 70% to 90% are singletons; the top ten hold around 35%. This chain joins TRBV6-4 and TRBJ2-3; TRBD1 matches at 10 bases. This TCR was recovered from a man between 60 and 70 years old with T-cell large granular lymphocyte leukemia. Some clones in this sample may be carry-over from other donors' samples. The source material was peripheral blood mononuclear cells. DNA of the CDR3: TGTGCCAGCAGTGACGGGACAGGGGGCACAGATACGCAGTATTTT. It encodes CASSDGTGGTDTQYF.